Sequencing of this TCR beta chain was carried out in a study of blood T cells in healthy people across ages. The authors ran a second PCR of about 6 to 11 cycles using a sample-barcoded 5' primer and a J-beta primer mix. A tag from a template-switch adaptor with 12 random nucleotides marked each cDNA molecule. TCRdb passed the 5' RACE reads through MiXCR, listing each CDR3 protein once. This sample has some 700,000 distinct CDR3 sequences, with roughly 47% found just once. Every donor provided around 9.5 milliliters of peripheral blood. The CDR3 extends over 14 amino acids. CDR1 is SGHVS and CDR2 is FQNEAQ in the germline V gene.

The chain carries TRBV7-8 and TRBJ2-1; D might be TRBD1 (5 bases). Gene TRBJ2-7 matches the end of the DNA better, so the J call may be wrong. What was sequenced was blood. The source of this sequence is a woman in her sixties in good health. The CDR3 DNA sequence: TGTGCCAGCAGCTTAGAGACAGCCTACAATGAGCAGTACTTC. Translating it yields CASSLETAYNEQYF.